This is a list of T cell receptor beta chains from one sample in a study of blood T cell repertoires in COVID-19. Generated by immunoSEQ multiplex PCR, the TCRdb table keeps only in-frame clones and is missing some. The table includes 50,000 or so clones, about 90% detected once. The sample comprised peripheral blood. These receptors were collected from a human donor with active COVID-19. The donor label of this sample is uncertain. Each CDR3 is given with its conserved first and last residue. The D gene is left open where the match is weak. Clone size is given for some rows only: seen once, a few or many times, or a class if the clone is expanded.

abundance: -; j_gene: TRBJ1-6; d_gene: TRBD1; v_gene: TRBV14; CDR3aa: CASSQDEIGQGRALYNSPLHF; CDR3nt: TGTGCCAGCAGCCAAGATGAGATAGGACAGGGTCGGGCCCTTTATAATTCACCCCTCCACTTT
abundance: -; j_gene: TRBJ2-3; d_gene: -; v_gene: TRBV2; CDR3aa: CASKRTWGGVNTQYF; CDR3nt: TGTGCCAGCAAGAGAACGTGGGGGGGCGTCAATACGCAGTATTTT
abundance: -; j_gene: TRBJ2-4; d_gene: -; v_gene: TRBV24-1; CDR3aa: CATSDGTLLNIQYF; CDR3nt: TGTGCCACCAGTGACGGGACACTCTTGAACATTCAGTACTTC
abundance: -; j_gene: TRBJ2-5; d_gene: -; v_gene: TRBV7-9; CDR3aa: CASSVTGNQETQYF; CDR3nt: TGTGCCAGCAGCGTAACAGGGAACCAAGAGACCCAGTACTTC
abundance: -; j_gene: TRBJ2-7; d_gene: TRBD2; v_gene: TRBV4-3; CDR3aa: CASSQTSGGYEQYF; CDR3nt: TGCGCCAGCAGCCAGACTAGCGGGGGCTACGAGCAGTACTTC
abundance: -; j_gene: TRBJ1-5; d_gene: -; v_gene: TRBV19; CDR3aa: CASSQGVRNQPQHF; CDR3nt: TGTGCCAGTAGTCAAGGGGTGCGAAATCAGCCCCAGCATTTT
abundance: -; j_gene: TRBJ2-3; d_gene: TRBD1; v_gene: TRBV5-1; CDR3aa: CASSLGTGPDTQYF; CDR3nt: TGCGCCAGCAGCTTGGGGACAGGGCCAGATACGCAGTATTTT
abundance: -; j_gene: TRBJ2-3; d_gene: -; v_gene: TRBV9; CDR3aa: CASSAEQVDTQYF; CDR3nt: TGTGCCAGCAGCGCCGAACAGGTAGATACGCAGTATTTT
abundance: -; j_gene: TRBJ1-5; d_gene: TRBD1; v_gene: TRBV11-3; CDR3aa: CASSSSGTGGGSQPQHF; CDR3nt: TGTGCCAGCAGCTCCTCCGGGACAGGGGGAGGGAGTCAGCCCCAGCATTTT
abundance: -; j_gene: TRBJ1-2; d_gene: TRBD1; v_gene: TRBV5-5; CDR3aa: CASSSTGPLLHGYTF; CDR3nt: TGTGCCAGCAGCTCGACAGGGCCGCTTCTCCATGGCTACACCTTC
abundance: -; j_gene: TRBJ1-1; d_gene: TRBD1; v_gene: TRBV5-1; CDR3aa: CASSLTTGTAFPTEAFF; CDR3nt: TGCGCCAGCAGCCTAACTACCGGGACAGCCTTTCCCACTGAAGCTTTCTTT
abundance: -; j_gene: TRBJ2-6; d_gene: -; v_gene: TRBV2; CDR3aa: CASGVRGTGANVLTF; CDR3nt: TGTGCCAGCGGAGTCAGGGGTACAGGGGCCAACGTCCTGACTTTC
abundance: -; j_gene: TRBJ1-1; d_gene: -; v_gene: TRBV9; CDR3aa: CASSPHTGTEAFF; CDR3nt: TGTGCCAGCAGCCCCCATACGGGTACTGAAGCTTTCTTT
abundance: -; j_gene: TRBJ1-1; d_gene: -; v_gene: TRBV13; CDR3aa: CASSLTGLIAEAFF; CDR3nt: TGTGCCAGCAGCTTAACAGGGTTGATCGCTGAAGCTTTCTTT
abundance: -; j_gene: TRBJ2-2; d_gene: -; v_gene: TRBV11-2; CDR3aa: CASSLSTGFPGELFF; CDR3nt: TGTGCCAGCAGCCTATCTACAGGGTTCCCCGGGGAGCTGTTTTTT
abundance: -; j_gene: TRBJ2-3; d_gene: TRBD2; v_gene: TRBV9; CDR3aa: CASSVVNGGTDTQYF; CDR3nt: TGTGCCAGCAGCGTAGTCAACGGGGGGACAGATACGCAGTATTTT
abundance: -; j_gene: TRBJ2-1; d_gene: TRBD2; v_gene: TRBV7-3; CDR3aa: CASSRLAGQDEQFF; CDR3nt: TGTGCCAGCAGCCGACTAGCGGGGCAGGATGAGCAGTTCTTC
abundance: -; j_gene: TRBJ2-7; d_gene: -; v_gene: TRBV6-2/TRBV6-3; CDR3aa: CASSTREEIYEQYF; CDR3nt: TGTGCCAGCAGCACCCGAGAGGAGATCTACGAGCAGTACTTC
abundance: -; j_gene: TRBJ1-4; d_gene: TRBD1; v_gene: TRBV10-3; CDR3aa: CAISPGDRVPEKLFF; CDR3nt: TGTGCCATCAGTCCAGGGGACAGGGTTCCTGAAAAACTGTTTTTT
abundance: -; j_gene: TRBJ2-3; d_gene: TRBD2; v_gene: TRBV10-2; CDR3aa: CASSPKRGVSSTDTQYF; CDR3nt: TGCGCCAGCAGTCCTAAGCGGGGGGTATCTAGCACAGATACGCAGTATTTT
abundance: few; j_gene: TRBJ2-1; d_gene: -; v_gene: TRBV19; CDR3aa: CASSSDRHLSGNEQFF; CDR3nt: TGTGCCAGTAGCTCCGACAGGCACCTGAGTGGGAATGAGCAGTTCTTC
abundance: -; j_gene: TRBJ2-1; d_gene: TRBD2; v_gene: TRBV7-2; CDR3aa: CASSPGLAGVPRKEQFF; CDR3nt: TGTGCCAGCAGCCCGGGACTAGCGGGGGTCCCTAGAAAGGAGCAGTTCTTC
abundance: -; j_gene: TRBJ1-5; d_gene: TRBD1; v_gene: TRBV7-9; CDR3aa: CASSPTGDFSQPQHF; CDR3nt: TGTGCCAGCAGTCCTACAGGGGACTTTAGCCAGCCCCAGCATTTT
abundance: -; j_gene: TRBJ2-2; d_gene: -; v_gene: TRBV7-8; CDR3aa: CASSLGQTNTGELFF; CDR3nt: TGTGCCAGCAGCTTAGGACAGACAAACACCGGGGAGCTGTTTTTT
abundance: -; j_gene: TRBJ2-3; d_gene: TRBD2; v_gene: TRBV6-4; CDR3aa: CASSEGTSGTDTQYF; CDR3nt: TGTGCCAGCAGTGAGGGGACTAGCGGCACAGATACGCAGTATTTT
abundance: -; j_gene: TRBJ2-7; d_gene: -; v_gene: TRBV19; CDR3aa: CASSNTYEQYF; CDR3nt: TGTGCCAGTAGTAATACATACGAGCAGTACTTC
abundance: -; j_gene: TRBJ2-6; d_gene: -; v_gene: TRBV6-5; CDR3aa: CASSMSSGANVLTF; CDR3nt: TGTGCCAGCAGTATGAGCTCTGGGGCCAACGTCCTGACTTTC
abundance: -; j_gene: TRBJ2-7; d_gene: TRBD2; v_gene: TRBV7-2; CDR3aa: CASSFRSGLAGGTYEQYF; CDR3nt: TGTGCCAGCAGCTTTAGATCCGGACTAGCGGGGGGAACCTACGAGCAGTACTTC
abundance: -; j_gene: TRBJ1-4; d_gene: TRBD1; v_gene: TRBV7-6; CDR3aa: CASSKRGQGATNEKLFF; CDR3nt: TGTGCCAGCAGCAAAAGGGGACAGGGGGCAACTAATGAAAAACTGTTTTTT
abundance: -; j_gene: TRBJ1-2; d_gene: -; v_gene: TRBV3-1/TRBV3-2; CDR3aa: CASSHGPVMDGYTF; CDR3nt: TGTGCCAGCAGCCATGGGCCCGTAATGGATGGCTACACCTTC
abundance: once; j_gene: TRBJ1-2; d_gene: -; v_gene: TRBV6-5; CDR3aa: CASSYRGLDSGYGYTF; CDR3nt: TGTGCCAGCAGTTACCGAGGCCTGGACAGCGGCTATGGCTACACCTTC
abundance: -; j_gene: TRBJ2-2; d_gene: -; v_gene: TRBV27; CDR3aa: CASSFRETTGELFF; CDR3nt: TGTGCCAGCAGTTTCAGGGAAACCACCGGGGAGCTGTTTTTT